This T cell receptor (beta chain) was profiled in a study of shared T cell receptors in the human thymus. CDR1 and CDR2 (germline): MDHEN, SYDVKM. The CDR3 has 13 residues. V gave up 6 bases and J gave up 6 bases; unmatched junction bases: 6. Produced via immunoSEQ multiplex PCR; TCRdb's table is partial and in-frame only. In the table there are over 350,000 clones, about 95% of which are singletons. The sample consisted of thymocytes. The clonotype originates from a human donor. The chain has TRBV28 and TRBJ2-3, with 7 bases aligning to TRBD2. The CDR3, as DNA: TGTGCCAGCAGGGTGGGGGGGTCGGATACGCAGTATTTT. Protein product: CASRVGGSDTQYF. Full variable domain (missing parts from reference TRBV28 and TRBJ2-3): DVKVTQSSRYLVKRTGEKVFLECVQDMDHENMFWYRQDPGLGLRLIYFSYDVKMKEKGDIPEGYSVSREKKERFSLILESASTNQTSMYLCASRVGGSDTQYFGPGTRLTVL.